One sample yielded the 18 T cell receptor beta chains listed below, sequenced in a study of control samples from healthy donors and cancer patients (TCRdb year 2020). Library prep was done by the immunoSEQ multiplex PCR assay. The table was pulled from immuneACCESS by TCRdb, which kept in-frame rearrangements only. Such tables lose some clones; where checked, under half of the loss comes from unresolved V genes, and the rest has no known cause. This sample has 80,000 to 100,000 clones in its table, and 75% to 85% of those were observed once. The ten largest clones represent 10% of the sample. Material: blood. These receptors came from a woman aged 25-40 years in good health.

This clone was recorded a few times. The V gene is TRBV7-2, the J gene TRBJ1-5, with 7 bases matching TRBD1. V shed 4 bases and J 0 bases; nucleotides not matched to a gene: 3. This CDR3 comprises 15 residues. Germline loops: CDR1 SGHTA, CDR2 FQGNSA. The CDR3 DNA reads as TGTGCCAGCAGCTCGACAGGGTATAGCAATCAGCCCCAGCATTTT. Its translation: CASSSTGYSNQPQHF.

This clone was seen only once. The rearrangement links TRBV19 to TRBJ1-2; 7 bases are shared with TRBD1. Germline CDR1 is LNHDA and CDR2 is SQIVND (reference sequence). The CDR3 is 16 amino acids. Trimming at V came to 6 bases and at J to 7 bases, leaving 17 bases not matched to a gene. CDR3 sequence reads: CASSDDLTGKRFGYTF. The CDR3 nucleotides read TGTGCCAGTAGCGACGACCTGACAGGGAAGAGGTTTGGCTACACCTTC.

CDR3 sequence reads: CASSAGWRGNQPQHF. The DNA for the CDR3 is TGTGCCAGCAGCGCCGGGTGGAGGGGCAATCAGCCCCAGCATTTT. This chain connects TRBV9 to TRBJ1-5; D gene ambiguous. The CDR3 consists of 15 residues. V lost 3 bases and J 2 bases, leaving 12 bases between the germline ends. Germline V gene data show CDR1 as SGDLS and CDR2 as YYNGEE.

The chain joins TRBV7-6 to TRBJ2-1; D is perhaps TRBD2 (7 bases). Germline CDR1 SGHVS, CDR2 FNYEAQ. The V end lost 5 bases, the J end lost 2 bases, and 19 bases lay between the germline ends. The CDR3 runs to 17 residues. The CDR3 here is CASSRTLAGAAYNEQFF. CDR3 sequence (DNA): TGTGCCAGCAGCCGGACTTTGGCGGGGGCCGCCTACAATGAGCAGTTCTTC. The whole variable domain, filled in from reference TRBV7-6 and TRBJ2-1, reads GAGVSQSPRYKVTKRGQDVALRCDPISGHVSLYWYRQALGQGPEFLTYFNYEAQQDKSGLPNDRFSAERPEGSISTLTIQRTEQRDSAMYRCASSRTLAGAAYNEQFFGPGTRLTVL.

The chain employs TRBV2 and TRBJ1-1, with a possible D match to TRBD1 (5 bases). The germline gives CDR1 SNHLY, CDR2 FYNNEI. CDR3 length: 15 residues. Trimming cost V 1 base and J 4 bases, with 13 bases left between them. The CDR3 is CASSEEAGWATEAFF. The CDR3 nucleotides are TGTGCCAGCAGTGAAGAAGCAGGGTGGGCCACTGAAGCTTTCTTT.

This clone has only a few counts. The CDR3 spells CASSLDNYGYTF. The CDR3 DNA reads as TGTGCCAGCAGCTTAGACAACTATGGCTACACCTTC. V gene TRBV11-3 combines with J gene TRBJ1-2, with D uncertain. CDR1 and CDR2 (germline): SGHNT, YENEEA. Trimming pared 0 bases from V and 2 bases from J, leaving 1 base between. The CDR3 length is 12 residues.

The chain's CDR3 is CASLTSGGSPSYNEQFF. Written as DNA, the CDR3 is TGCGCCAGCCTAACTAGCGGGGGGTCCCCCTCCTACAATGAGCAGTTCTTC. V and J are TRBV23-1 and TRBJ2-1; TRBD2 matches at 12 bases. TRBV23-1 is identified as an open reading frame with a role that is uncertain. This CDR3 is 17 amino acids long. Trimming cost V 8 bases and J 0 bases; bases outside gene matches: 8.

Judged by abundance, this clone is medium-sized (0.01 to 0.1%). The genes are TRBV19 and TRBJ1-5, with 10 bases identical to TRBD1. V shed 6 bases and J 3 bases; nucleotides not matched to a gene: 8. The CDR3 runs 16 residues. Germline lookup yields CDR1 LNHDA and CDR2 SQIVND (reference sequence). The CDR3 DNA follows: TGTGCCAGTAGACAAGGGGGACAGGGGACCAATCAGCCCCAGCATTTT. It codes for CASRQGGQGTNQPQHF.

J is TRBJ1-6 and V is TRBV25-1; weak D call: TRBD1 (6 bases). Between the trimmed V and J ends, which lost 0 bases and 10 bases, there was a span of 13 bases. CDR3 length: 15 residues. Germline values: CDR1 MGHDK, CDR2 SYGVNS. The CDR3 DNA reads as TGTGCCAGCAGTGAATATAAACAGGGTTTCTCACCCCTCCACTTT. Its translation is CASSEYKQGFSPLHF.

V gene TRBV9 combines with J gene TRBJ2-1; D may be TRBD1 (5 bases). The CDR3 is made up of 16 amino acids. V was trimmed by 0 bases and J by 3 bases, leaving 13 bases between them. Germline lookup yields CDR1 SGDLS and CDR2 YYNGEE. CDR3 bases: TGTGCCAGCAGCGTAGGGGGCCTTCCCATCTACAATGAGCAGTTCTTC. This gives the protein CASSVGGLPIYNEQFF.

This clone appeared once. One end of the junction varies from germline; a read error may be responsible. This sequence joins TRBV5-4 and TRBJ1-4, with D perhaps matching TRBD1 (5 bases). The germline gives CDR1 SGHNT, CDR2 YYREEE (reference sequence). The CDR3 has 13 residues. CDR3 bases: TGTGCCAGCAGCGACCGGGACCTGGGGCTTTCCCTTTTT. This gives the protein CASSDRDLGLSLF. Drawing the rest from reference TRBV5-4 and TRBJ1-4, the complete variable domain is ETGVTQSPTHLIKTRGQQVTLRCSSQSGHNTVSWYQQALGQGPQFIFQYYREEENGRGNFPPRFSGLQFPNYSSELNVNALELDDSALYLCASSDRDLGLSLFGSGTQLSVL.

This clone showed up just a few times. This sample also contains other DNA sequences that code for the same CDR3. The J gene is TRBJ2-3, the V gene TRBV20-1; 7 bases fit TRBD1. The CDR3 covers 11 residues. CDR1 is DFQATT and CDR2 is SNEGSKA in the germline V gene (reference sequence). V gave up 3 bases and J gave up 6 bases; unmatched junction bases: 0. DNA for the CDR3: TGCAGTGCTAGGACAGGGGATACGCAGTATTTT. Protein sequence: CSARTGDTQYF.

This clone showed up just a few times. Just one base apart from a much larger clone, this may be a read error. This chain uses TRBV5-5 with TRBJ1-1; D is unclear. The CDR3 is 13 residues long. The ends were cut back, 0 bases at V and 0 bases at J, with 3 bases in the middle. Germline-derived CDR1 and CDR2 are SGHKS and YYEKEE (reference sequence). CDR3 residues: CASSLEVNTEAFF. As DNA, the CDR3 is TGTGCCAGCAGCTTGGAGGTGAACACTGAAGCTTTCTTT.

This rearrangement joins TRBV3-1 (or the pseudogene TRBV3-2) to TRBJ2-3; 11 nucleotides agree with TRBD2. Trimming at V came to 4 bases and at J to 4 bases, leaving 7 bases not matched to a gene. CDR1 is LGHDT and CDR2 is YNNKEL in the germline V gene (reference sequence). The CDR3 length is 16 residues. The CDR3 nucleotides read TGTGCCAGCAGCCTCGCGACTAGCGGGGCTTCAGATACGCAGTATTTT. It encodes CASSLATSGASDTQYF.

This clone was found a few times. The V call is TRBV5-1, the J call TRBJ1-2; D ambiguous. Germline CDR1 and CDR2: SGHRS and YFSETQ. The length of the CDR3 is 14 residues. Trimming left V 7 bases short and J 0 bases short, with 13 bases between. CDR3 nucleotides: TGCGCCAGCCGGGAGAGGAGCACTAACTATGGCTACACCTTC. This translates into CASRERSTNYGYTF.

Only one count was recorded for this clone. The chain recombines TRBV5-1 with TRBJ1-4, with D tentatively TRBD1 (6 bases). CDR1 and CDR2 (germline): SGHRS, YFSETQ. CDR3 length equals 16 residues. V gave up 0 bases and J gave up 3 bases, with 12 bases separating them. The CDR3: CASSLAQDRPNEKLFF. The CDR3 DNA is TGCGCCAGCAGCTTGGCCCAGGACAGACCTAATGAAAAACTGTTTTTT. The whole variable domain, remainder taken from reference TRBV5-1 and TRBJ1-4, is KAGVTQTPRYLIKTRGQQVTLSCSPISGHRSVSWYQQTPGQGLQFLFEYFSETQRNKGNFPGRFSGRQFSNSRSEMNVSTLELGDSALYLCASSLAQDRPNEKLFFGSGTQLSVL.

J is TRBJ1-1 and V is TRBV9; 8 bases line up with TRBD1. The J segment lost 2 bases and the V segment lost 0 bases, leaving 6 bases of the junction unmatched. CDR1 is SGDLS and CDR2 is YYNGEE in the germline V gene. The CDR3 consists of 16 residues. CDR3 region: CASSVGQGAYNTEAFF. In DNA form, the CDR3 reads TGTGCCAGCAGCGTAGGCCAGGGGGCGTATAACACTGAAGCTTTCTTT.

In its sample, this clone is medium-sized. The chain uses TRBV2 and TRBJ1-5; D ambiguous. The V and J ends lost 3 bases and 4 bases respectively, with 13 bases between them. There are 15 residues in the CDR3. Germline V CDR1 and CDR2: SNHLY, FYNNEI. The CDR3 region has the DNA TGTGCCAGCAGTGAGATGCAGATGGGGAATCAGCCCCAGCATTTT. Protein product: CASSEMQMGNQPQHF.